The present TCR beta chain was sequenced within a study of blood T cell repertoires in COVID-19. In the study overall: Both acute and convalescent COVID-19 samples were obtained from the United States, Italy and Spain.

Only in-frame clones appear in the TCRdb table, and some are missing; sequencing was by immunoSEQ multiplex PCR. The sample has approximately 140,000 clones; less than 90% are singletons. The TCR comes from a woman in her 50s who had been exposed to COVID-19. The sequenced sample was PBMCs or T cells enriched from blood (not recorded which).

As DNA, the CDR3 is TGTGCCAGCAGCTTATTGGGGGCGAACACTGAAGCTTTCTTT. Residues: CASSLLGANTEAFF. This rearrangement joins TRBV11-2 to TRBJ1-1; possible D gene TRBD1, 6 bases. V shed 2 bases and J shed 1 base, with 8 bases lying between them. The CDR3 spans 14 residues. Germline lookup yields CDR1 SGHAT and CDR2 FQNNGV.